Shown below are 24 T cell receptor beta chains from a single sample sequenced in a study of T cells in Graves' hyperthyroidism and ophthalmopathy. Using RNA transcripts as the source, TCR beta CDR3 regions were amplified. The TCR CDR3 first-round RT-PCR relied on the HTBI primer set. MiXCR, applied by TCRdb to the multiplex PCR reads, yields one record per CDR3 protein. The data hold hundreds of thousands of distinct CDR3 sequences, with under 15% observed a single time. The sample was blood. All receptors derive from a man younger than 35 with Graves' ophthalmopathy.

This clonotype was seen many times. The chain couples TRBV2 to TRBJ1-6; the D gene is possibly TRBD1 (6 bases). V lost 5 bases and J lost 6, with 14 bases in between. Germline assignment: CDR1 SNHLY and CDR2 FYNNEI. The CDR3 sequence is 15 residues long. The CDR3 nucleotides read TGTGCCAGCAGTAGGGGGGGACATCGTAATTCACCCCTCCACTTT. It encodes CASSRGGHRNSPLHF.

As regards this clonotype: A read error is possible here, since a much larger clone lies one base away. The chain couples TRBV27 to TRBJ2-1, with D maybe TRBD2 (6 bases). The germline V gene has CDR1 MNHEY and CDR2 SMNVEV (reference sequence). The CDR3 covers 15 residues. V lost 10 bases and J lost 0, with 16 bases in between. CDR3: CANSTLSGSYNEQFF. CDR3 in DNA: TGTGCCAACAGCACCCTTAGCGGCTCCTACAATGAGCAGTTCTTC.

This clonotype has just a few counts. This chain connects TRBV10-1 to TRBJ1-6, with TRBD1 matching 10 bases. The germline V gene encodes CDR1 WNHNN and CDR2 SYGVQD (reference sequence). CDR3 length: 13 amino acids. Trimming removed 6 bases from V and 8 bases from J; junction bases left unmatched: 1. In nucleotides, the CDR3 is TGCGCCAGCAGAGGACAGGGGGATTCACCCCTCCACTTT. Its translation: CASRGQGDSPLHF.

This clonotype was recorded at least ten times. This chain uses TRBV24-1 with TRBJ1-1; the match to TRBD1 covers 9 bases. CDR1 and CDR2 from the germline V gene are KGHDR and SFDVKD. V was pared by 3 bases and J by 4 bases, with 5 bases of the junction left unmatched. The CDR3 has 15 residues. The CDR3 DNA reads as TGTGCCACCAGTGATACGGGACAGGGTGGCACTGAAGCTTTCTTT. Its protein is CATSDTGQGGTEAFF.

Note on this clonotype: A much larger clone differs from this one at a single base, so this may be a read error. V usage is TRBV11-2 and J usage is TRBJ1-2, with 10 bases aligning to TRBD1. J lost 7 bases, V lost 2 bases, and 4 bases had no gene match. This CDR3 is built from 14 residues. Germline assignment: CDR1 SGHAT and CDR2 FQNNGV. The chain's CDR3 is CASSLRQGALGYTF. The CDR3 nucleotides are TGTGCCAGCAGCTTAAGACAGGGGGCGCTTGGCTACACCTTC.

In this sample, this clonotype turned up many times. This chain uses TRBV13 with TRBJ2-1; D is ambiguous. With 8 bases removed from V and 0 bases from J, the gap between germline ends came to 14 bases. The germline gives CDR1 PRHDT, CDR2 FYEKMQ (reference sequence). The CDR3 has 15 residues. CDR3 sequence (DNA): TGTGCCAGCGGCATTAGCTCCTACTCCTACAATGAGCAGTTCTTC. This codes for CASGISSYSYNEQFF.

This clonotype was seen many times. The V and J genes are TRBV11-2 and TRBJ2-7; TRBD2 matches 7 bases. The germline V gene has CDR1 SGHAT and CDR2 FQNNGV. There are 17 residues in the CDR3. The J segment lost 3 bases and the V segment lost 0 bases, leaving 11 bases of the junction unmatched. This CDR3 reads CASSLDGGEVALYEQYF. The DNA of the CDR3 is TGTGCCAGCAGCTTAGATGGGGGGGAGGTCGCCCTCTACGAGCAGTACTTC.

This clonotype was observed many times. The J gene is TRBJ2-5, the V gene TRBV14; no clear D. Trimming removed 4 bases at V and 5 bases at J, with 11 bases between. Per germline, CDR1 SGHDN and CDR2 FVKESK. The CDR3 extends over 13 amino acids. For the CDR3, the DNA is TGTGCCAGCAGCCCGCGTCAGTTTGAGACCCAGTACTTC. Its translation: CASSPRQFETQYF.

This clonotype was picked up many times. The gene calls are TRBV24-1 and TRBJ2-3, with 9 bases that match TRBD2. Looked up from germline, CDR1 is KGHDR and CDR2 is SFDVKD. The CDR3 runs 13 residues. V lost 9 bases to trimming and J lost 4 bases; unmatched junction nucleotides: 4. CDR3 sequence reads: CATEGLAADTQYF. Here the CDR3 DNA reads TGTGCCACCGAGGGACTAGCAGCAGATACGCAGTATTTT.

This sequence joins TRBV19 and TRBJ2-5; D remains unclear. The CDR3 has 14 amino acids. Trimming cost V 8 bases and J 1 base, with 14 bases left between them. Looked up from germline, CDR1 is LNHDA and CDR2 is SQIVND (reference sequence). The chain's CDR3 is CASGLGLSQETQYF. DNA for the CDR3: TGTGCCAGTGGGCTAGGGTTAAGCCAAGAGACCCAGTACTTC.

The genes are TRBV7-9 and TRBJ2-5, with D possibly matching TRBD1 (6 bases). The CDR3 runs 15 residues. V lost 5 bases, J lost 2 bases, and 15 bases lay in between. Germline V gene lookup returns CDR1 SEHNR and CDR2 FQNEAQ (reference sequence). CDR3 sequence: CASSHPGRGQETQYF. The CDR3 DNA sequence: TGTGCCAGCAGCCACCCGGGTAGGGGGCAAGAGACCCAGTACTTC.

This clonotype appeared many times. The chain employs TRBV18 and TRBJ2-3; D remains unclear. Deletions cut 3 bases from V and 0 bases from J, with 10 bases between. This CDR3 comprises 15 residues. Germline CDR1 reads KGHSH; CDR2 reads LQKENI. Here the CDR3 reads CASSPGETSTDTQYF. CDR3 nucleotides: TGTGCCAGCTCACCCGGAGAAACTAGCACAGATACGCAGTATTTT.

This clonotype appeared a few times. A much larger clone lies one base from this, so it may be a read error. The chain combines TRBV20-1 with TRBJ2-3; unclear D gene. The CDR3 totals 13 residues. V lost 3 bases to trimming and J lost 0 bases, with 7 bases between them. The germline V gene has CDR1 DFQATT and CDR2 SNEGSKA (reference sequence). The CDR3 reads CSARATSTDTQYF. CDR3 DNA sequence: TGCAGTGCTAGGGCTACAAGCACAGATACGCAGTATTTT.

Ten or more counts support this clonotype. The CDR3 sequence: CASSPSRAYNEQFF. Here the CDR3 DNA reads TGTGCCAGCAGCCCCTCCCGGGCCTACAATGAGCAGTTCTTC. The chain joins TRBV12-3 or TRBV12-4 to TRBJ2-1; D unresolved. Trimming removed 6 bases from V and 2 bases from J, with 11 bases in between. The CDR3 has 14 residues.

This clonotype showed up many times. DNA of the CDR3: TGTGCCTGGAGTGACCGGGACAGAGGGAACACTGAAGCTTTCTTT. Its protein is CAWSDRDRGNTEAFF. V usage is TRBV30 and J usage is TRBJ1-1; the match to TRBD1 covers 7 bases. The CDR3 runs 15 residues. V lost 1 base, J lost 1 base, and 6 bases stayed unmatched. Germline values: CDR1 GTSNPN, CDR2 SVGIG (reference sequence).

The gene calls are TRBV20-1 and TRBJ1-3, with D unresolved. CDR3 length: 14 amino acids. V shed 3 bases and J shed 4 bases, with 13 bases lying between them. Germline CDR1 and CDR2: DFQATT and SNEGSKA (reference sequence). The CDR3 nucleotides read TGCAGTGCTAGTTTGGGATCAGAAGGAAACACCATATATTTT. It translates to CSASLGSEGNTIYF.

With respect to this clonotype: At one of its ends the junction is not consistent with the germline gene, which may arise from a read error. DNA of the CDR3: TGTGCTAGCAGCTTGGAATTATTCGAAAAACTGTTTTTT. Amino acids: CASSLELFEKLFF. This rearrangement joins TRBV7-9 to TRBJ1-4; D is unresolved. This CDR3 region has 13 residues. Per germline, CDR1 SEHNR and CDR2 FQNEAQ (reference sequence).

This clonotype was seen ten or more times. The V gene is TRBV7-9, the J gene TRBJ1-1; no definite D call. CDR1 is SEHNR, CDR2 FQNEAQ, per germline (reference sequence). CDR3 size: 15 residues. Trimming pared 5 bases from V and 6 bases from J, leaving 19 bases between. Written as DNA, the CDR3 is TGTGCCAGCAGCCCCCCCTCAGGAATCCGTCCTGAAGCTTTCTTT. This sequence encodes CASSPPSGIRPEAFF.

This clonotype was seen repeatedly, ten times or more. This chain connects TRBV20-1 to TRBJ1-4, with D uncertain. V shed 6 bases and J shed 4 bases, with 12 bases lying between them. CDR1 is DFQATT and CDR2 is SNEGSKA in the germline V gene (reference sequence). CDR3 length: 13 residues. CDR3 nucleotide sequence: TGCAGTGCATTCCCGGGCTTTAATGAAAAACTGTTTTTT. This translates into CSAFPGFNEKLFF.

This clonotype was seen many times. This chain links TRBV18 with TRBJ1-1, with 7 bases lining up with TRBD1. Germline V lookup: CDR1 KGHSH, CDR2 LQKENI. This CDR3 is 15 amino acids long. V was pared by 6 bases and J by 4 bases, with 11 bases of the junction left unmatched. The CDR3 DNA follows: TGTGCCAGCTCCGGGACAGTTGAGGGGAGCACTGAAGCTTTCTTT. As protein: CASSGTVEGSTEAFF.

This clonotype was detected a few times. The chain has TRBV13 and TRBJ2-1; 12 bases are a match to TRBD2. V lost 4 bases, J lost 0 bases, and 10 bases stayed unmatched. There are 19 residues in the CDR3. The V gene's germline CDR1 is PRHDT and CDR2 FYEKMQ (reference sequence). Here the CDR3 reads CASSSELAGGPSSYNEQFF. The CDR3 bases are TGTGCCAGCAGCTCGGAACTAGCGGGGGGCCCCAGCTCCTACAATGAGCAGTTCTTC.

In this sample, this clonotype turned up many times. CDR3 in amino acids: CASSFRASSTDTQYF. The CDR3 DNA follows: TGTGCCAGCAGCTTTAGGGCCTCCAGCACAGATACGCAGTATTTT. The chain links TRBV5-4 to TRBJ2-3, with D unresolved. With 2 bases removed from V and 0 bases from J, the gap between germline ends came to 10 bases. Germline lookup yields CDR1 SGHNT and CDR2 YYREEE (reference sequence). CDR3 length: 15 residues.

The V gene is TRBV5-1, the J gene TRBJ2-3; 10 bases match TRBD1. Germline V gene data show CDR1 as SGHRS and CDR2 as YFSETQ. The ends lost 4 bases at V and 5 bases at J; junction bases unmatched: 4. There are 14 residues in the CDR3. CDR3 loop: CASSTGTGEDTQYF. The CDR3, as DNA: TGCGCCAGCAGCACCGGGACAGGGGAAGATACGCAGTATTTT.

The sample holds many counts of this clonotype. J is TRBJ2-4 and V is TRBV7-2; 12 bases are shared with TRBD2. The V gene's germline CDR1 is SGHTA and CDR2 FQGNSA. The CDR3 contains 16 residues. J gave up 8 bases and V 4 bases, and 9 bases lay outside the gene matches. CDR3 protein: CASSYLAGGRGDIQYF. CDR3 DNA: TGTGCCAGCAGCTACCTAGCGGGAGGGCGGGGGGACATTCAGTACTTC.